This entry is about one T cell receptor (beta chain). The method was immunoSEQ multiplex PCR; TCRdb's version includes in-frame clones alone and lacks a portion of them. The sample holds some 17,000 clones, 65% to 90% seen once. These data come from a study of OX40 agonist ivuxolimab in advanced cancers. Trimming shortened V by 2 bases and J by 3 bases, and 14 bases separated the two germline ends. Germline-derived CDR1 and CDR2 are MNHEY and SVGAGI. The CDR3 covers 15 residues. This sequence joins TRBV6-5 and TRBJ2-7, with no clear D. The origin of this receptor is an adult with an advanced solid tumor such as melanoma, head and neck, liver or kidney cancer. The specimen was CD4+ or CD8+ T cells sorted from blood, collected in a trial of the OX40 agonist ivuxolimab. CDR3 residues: CASSYSSGPGYEQYF. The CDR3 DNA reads TGTGCCAGCAGTTACAGTTCTGGCCCAGGCTACGAGCAGTACTTC.